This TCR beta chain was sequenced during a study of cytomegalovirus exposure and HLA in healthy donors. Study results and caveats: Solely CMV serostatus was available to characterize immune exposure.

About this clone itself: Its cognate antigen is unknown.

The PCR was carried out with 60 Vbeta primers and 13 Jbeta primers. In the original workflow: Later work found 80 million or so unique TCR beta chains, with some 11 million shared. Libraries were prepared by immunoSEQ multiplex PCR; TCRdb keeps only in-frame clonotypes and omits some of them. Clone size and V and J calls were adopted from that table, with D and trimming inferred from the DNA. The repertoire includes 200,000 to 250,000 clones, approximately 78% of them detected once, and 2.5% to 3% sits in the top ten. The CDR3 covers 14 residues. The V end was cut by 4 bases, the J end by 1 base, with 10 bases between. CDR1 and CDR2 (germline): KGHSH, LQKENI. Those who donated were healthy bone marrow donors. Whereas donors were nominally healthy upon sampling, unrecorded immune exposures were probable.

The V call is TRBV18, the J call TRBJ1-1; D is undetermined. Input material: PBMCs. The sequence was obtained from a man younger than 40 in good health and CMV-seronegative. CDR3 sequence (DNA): TGTGCCAGCTCACTAGCAGCAAGGAACACTGAAGCTTTCTTT. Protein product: CASSLAARNTEAFF.